What follows are 31 T cell receptor beta chains derived from one specimen sequenced in a study of blood T cell repertoires in COVID-19. Sequenced by immunoSEQ multiplex PCR; TCRdb stores in-frame clones only, minus some. The sample contains 350,000 to 400,000 clones, 88% of which appear only once. Material for sequencing was PBMCs or T cells enriched from blood (not recorded which). These receptors were obtained from a woman aged 18-29 years who had recovered from COVID-19.

V gene TRBV5-6 combines with J gene TRBJ1-6, with D tentatively TRBD1 (6 bases). V was trimmed by 1 base and J by 12 bases, leaving 11 bases between them. Germline V lookup: CDR1 SGHDT, CDR2 YYEEEE. CDR3 length: 13 residues. The CDR3 sequence is CASSLLQGGPLHF. CDR3 in DNA: TGTGCCAGCAGCTTGTTACAGGGTGGACCCCTCCACTTT.

The chain carries TRBV7-6 and TRBJ1-2; 7 bases align to TRBD1. The CDR3 covers 16 residues. Germline CDR1 and CDR2: SGHVS and FNYEAQ. Trimming cost V 1 base and J 0 bases; bases outside gene matches: 5. Here the CDR3 reads CASSLGAGGSNYGYTF. The CDR3 nucleotides are TGTGCCAGCAGCTTAGGGGCAGGGGGTTCTAACTATGGCTACACCTTC.

The gene calls are TRBV7-8 and TRBJ1-6, with D maybe TRBD1 (6 bases). This CDR3 has 15 residues. The ends were cut back, 1 base at V and 8 bases at J, with 12 bases in the middle. Germline-derived CDR1 and CDR2 are SGHVS and FQNEAQ. In DNA, the CDR3 is TGTGCCAGCAGCTTAGAGCGGGGGCCGGATTCACCCCTCCACTTT. It is translated as CASSLERGPDSPLHF.

This clone was seen just once. The chain links TRBV6-1 to TRBJ2-7, with TRBD2 matching 7 bases. The germline V gene encodes CDR1 MNHNS and CDR2 SASEGT. With V trimmed by 3 bases and J by 5 bases, 10 bases remained unmatched. CDR3 length equals 15 residues. CDR3 bases: TGTGCCAGCAGTGAGGGTGGAGGGAGGGTCCACGAGCAGTACTTC. Translating it yields CASSEGGGRVHEQYF.

The V gene is TRBV30, the J gene TRBJ1-5; D may be TRBD1 (5 bases). V shed 1 base and J shed 2 bases, with 9 bases lying between them. Germline V gene lookup returns CDR1 GTSNPN and CDR2 SVGIG (reference sequence). The CDR3 is 14 residues long. The CDR3 region is CAWSGGVGNQPQHF. CDR3 nucleotides: TGTGCCTGGAGTGGGGGGGTGGGCAATCAGCCCCAGCATTTT.

This chain joins TRBV10-3 and TRBJ2-2, with TRBD2 as a possible D gene (6 bases). There are 17 residues in the CDR3. CDR1 ENHRY and CDR2 SYGVKD come from the germline V gene. With 4 bases removed from V and 4 bases from J, the gap between germline ends came to 19 bases. The CDR3 region is CAISGRAVQLLTGELFF. The CDR3 bases are TGTGCCATCAGTGGGAGGGCAGTTCAACTGCTCACCGGGGAGCTGTTTTTT.

This clone has a single count. The J gene is TRBJ1-2, the V gene TRBV5-6; D remains ambiguous. Trimming pared 2 bases from V and 0 bases from J, leaving 14 bases between. The CDR3 extends over 16 amino acids. Germline V lookup: CDR1 SGHDT, CDR2 YYEEEE. The CDR3 reads CASSFKTAYTNYGYTF. The CDR3 DNA sequence: TGTGCCAGCAGCTTCAAAACAGCTTATACTAACTATGGCTACACCTTC.

The rearrangement joins TRBV9 to TRBJ1-6; D possibly corresponds to TRBD1 (6 bases). The germline V gene encodes CDR1 SGDLS and CDR2 YYNGEE. The CDR3 consists of 15 residues. Trimming took off 6 bases at V and 4 bases at J, with 14 bases between the two ends. This CDR3 reads CASTSHQGYNSPLHF. In DNA, the CDR3 is TGTGCCAGCACTTCCCACCAGGGGTATAATTCACCCCTCCACTTT. Using reference TRBV9 and TRBJ1-6 for the parts outside the CDR3, the full variable domain is DSGVTQTPKHLITATGQRVTLRCSPRSGDLSVYWYQQSLDQGLQFLIQYYNGEERAKGNILERFSAQQFPDLHSELNLSSLELGDSALYFCASTSHQGYNSPLHFGNGTRLTVT.

The V and J genes are TRBV7-6 and TRBJ1-1; the match to TRBD1 covers 7 bases. CDR3 size: 17 residues. Looked up from germline, CDR1 is SGHVS and CDR2 is FNYEAQ. V lost 1 base, J lost 1 base, and 9 bases stayed unmatched. CDR3 sequence: CASSLGTEGAWNTEAFF. The CDR3 nucleotides are TGTGCCAGCAGCTTAGGCACAGAGGGGGCATGGAACACTGAAGCTTTCTTT.

The chain recombines TRBV18 with TRBJ1-1; 10 positions agree with TRBD1. Germline-derived CDR1 and CDR2 are KGHSH and LQKENI. V was clipped by 3 bases and J by 2 bases; unmatched bases: 6. CDR3 length: 16 amino acids. The CDR3: CASSPRGQGTNTEAFF. The CDR3 nucleotides read TGTGCCAGCTCACCTAGGGGACAGGGGACAAACACTGAAGCTTTCTTT. The full variable domain, with the rest looked up from reference TRBV18 and TRBJ1-1, is NAGVMQNPRHLVRRRGQEARLRCSPMKGHSHVYWYRQLPEEGLKFMVYLQKENIIDESGMPKERFSAEFPKEGPSILRIQQVVRGDSAAYFCASSPRGQGTNTEAFFGQGTRLTVV.

The chain has TRBV20-1 and TRBJ2-5; 10 positions agree with TRBD2. The CDR3 runs 15 residues. Germline V gives CDR1 DFQATT, CDR2 SNEGSKA (reference sequence). With V trimmed by 3 bases and J by 1 base, 5 bases remained unmatched. The CDR3 DNA sequence: TGCAGTGCTAGTCTGACTAGCGGGTTCCAAGAGACCCAGTACTTC. The encoded protein is CSASLTSGFQETQYF.

The rearrangement uses TRBV27 and TRBJ2-3; 15 bases agree with TRBD2. Germline values: CDR1 MNHEY, CDR2 SMNVEV (reference sequence). This CDR3 comprises 16 residues. The V segment lost 3 bases and the J segment 5 bases; nucleotides outside the gene matches: 3. Written as DNA, the CDR3 is TGTGCCAGCAGTTTCGGGACTAGCGGGGGGCTAGATACGCAGTATTTT. Translated, it gives CASSFGTSGGLDTQYF.

The chain employs TRBV28 and TRBJ1-5; 7 nucleotides match TRBD1. From germline, CDR1 is MDHEN and CDR2 SYDVKM. The CDR3 has 14 amino acids. Trimming took 8 bases from V and 1 from J; bases not matched to a gene: 5. The CDR3 DNA follows: TGTGCCAGCCGTTGGGGACAGAGCAATCAGCCCCAGCATTTT. This codes for CASRWGQSNQPQHF.

The CDR3 loop is CASSLEGRGNSPLHF. The CDR3 DNA sequence: TGTGCCAGCAGCTTAGAAGGCAGGGGGAATTCACCCCTCCACTTT. This chain joins TRBV7-8 and TRBJ1-6; 7 bases map to TRBD1. The CDR3 is made up of 15 amino acids. V lost 1 base to trimming and J lost 7 bases; unmatched junction nucleotides: 4. Looked up from germline, CDR1 is SGHVS and CDR2 is FQNEAQ.

The J gene is TRBJ1-1, the V gene TRBV29-1; D is unresolved. The CDR3 is 14 residues long. Germline V lookup: CDR1 SQVTM, CDR2 ANQGSEA. V gave up 5 bases and J gave up 1 base, with 14 bases separating them. The CDR3 protein is CSVLQTSGNTEAFF. The CDR3 DNA is TGCAGCGTTCTTCAGACAAGCGGGAACACTGAAGCTTTCTTT.

This chain uses TRBV7-3 with TRBJ1-1; no reliable D call. The V gene lost 8 bases and the J gene lost 4 bases, with 14 bases spanning the gap. The CDR3 spans 13 residues. From germline, CDR1 is SGHTA and CDR2 FQGTGA. The CDR3: CASRVLLVTEAFF. In DNA, the CDR3 is TGTGCCAGCCGAGTACTGCTGGTCACTGAAGCTTTCTTT. The whole variable domain, filled in from reference TRBV7-3 and TRBJ1-1, reads GAGVSQTPSNKVTEKGKYVELRCDPISGHTALYWYRQSLGQGPEFLIYFQGTGAADDSGLPNDRFFAVRPEGSVSTLKIQRTERGDSAVYLCASRVLLVTEAFFGQGTRLTVV.

This chain links TRBV19 with TRBJ2-7; the match to TRBD2 covers 7 bases. V shed 1 base, J shed 2 bases, and the junction held 5 bases outside the gene matches. The length of the CDR3 is 15 residues. CDR1 and CDR2 (germline): LNHDA, SQIVND (reference sequence). The CDR3 loop reads CASSIASGLAYEQYF. CDR3 in DNA: TGTGCCAGTAGTATAGCTAGCGGCCTCGCCTACGAGCAGTACTTC.

The chain links TRBV27 to TRBJ2-3; possibly TRBD2 for D (6 bases). The V end lost 2 bases, the J end lost 4 bases, and 10 bases lay between the germline ends. The CDR3 is 14 residues long. Per germline, CDR1 MNHEY and CDR2 SMNVEV (reference sequence). CDR3 loop: CASSLGGVADTQYF. The CDR3 region has the DNA TGTGCCAGCAGTTTAGGAGGGGTGGCAGATACGCAGTATTTT.

The CDR3 sequence is CASSLGGRGLYEQYF. CDR3 nucleotides: TGTGCCAGCAGCTTAGGCGGCAGGGGGCTCTACGAGCAGTACTTC. The V gene is TRBV11-2, the J gene TRBJ2-7, with 8 bases identical to TRBD1. V shed 1 base and J 3 bases; nucleotides not matched to a gene: 5. This CDR3 contains 15 residues. Germline V gene sequence: CDR1 SGHAT, CDR2 FQNNGV.

The chain uses TRBV7-2 and TRBJ1-1, with no clear D. There are 14 residues in the CDR3. CDR1 is SGHTA, CDR2 FQGNSA, per germline. V was clipped by 4 bases and J by 1 base, with 10 bases between them. The CDR3, as DNA: TGTGCCAGCAGCTCTTGGCTGGCGAACACTGAAGCTTTCTTT. This translates into CASSSWLANTEAFF.

The chain couples TRBV9 to TRBJ2-7; 10 bases align to TRBD2. CDR1 SGDLS and CDR2 YYNGEE come from the germline V gene. V gave up 0 bases and J gave up 3 bases; unmatched junction bases: 3. The CDR3 has 15 amino acids. CDR3 DNA sequence: TGTGCCAGCAGCGTAGACAGCGGGGGGGTCTACGAGCAGTACTTC. This encodes CASSVDSGGVYEQYF.

The V and J genes are TRBV15 and TRBJ1-3; 9 bases map to TRBD1. The CDR3 sequence is 16 residues long. Germline CDR1 reads LNHNV; CDR2 reads YYDKDF (reference sequence). The J segment lost 3 bases and the V segment lost 5 bases, leaving 8 bases of the junction unmatched. For the CDR3, the DNA is TGTGCCACCAGCCCTTGGGACAGGGTAATTGGAAACACCATATATTTT. Its translation: CATSPWDRVIGNTIYF.

This rearrangement joins TRBV24-1 to TRBJ1-5, with TRBD1 matching 11 bases. The CDR3 is 14 residues long. Germline V gene sequence: CDR1 KGHDR, CDR2 SFDVKD. The trim removed 9 bases at V and 4 bases at J, leaving 4 bases unmatched. The CDR3 nucleotides read TGTGCCACCCAGGACAGGGGGCGGAATCAGCCCCAGCATTTT. It codes for CATQDRGRNQPQHF.

V is TRBV4-2 and J is TRBJ2-3, with D possibly being TRBD2 (6 bases). Looked up from germline, CDR1 is LGHNA and CDR2 is YNFKEQ. The V end was cut by 0 bases, the J end by 2 bases, with 18 bases between. The CDR3 covers 18 residues. The CDR3 reads CASSQDFFPRGNTDTQYF. The CDR3 DNA reads as TGTGCCAGCAGCCAAGACTTCTTTCCCCGGGGGAACACAGATACGCAGTATTTT.

This rearrangement joins TRBV5-1 to TRBJ2-7; D unresolved. Trimming removed 0 bases at V and 5 bases at J, with 12 bases between. Per germline, CDR1 SGHRS and CDR2 YFSETQ. The CDR3 has 14 residues. The CDR3 nucleotides are TGCGCCAGCAGCTTGGCGAGAATTTTGGACGAGCAGTACTTC. This encodes CASSLARILDEQYF.

The gene calls are TRBV5-4 and TRBJ1-6; 8 bases match TRBD1. V was pared by 2 bases and J by 9 bases, with 7 bases of the junction left unmatched. Germline lookup yields CDR1 SGHNT and CDR2 YYREEE (reference sequence). This CDR3 is 15 amino acids long. CDR3 amino acids: CASSFGQGASSPLHF. The CDR3 region has the DNA TGTGCCAGCAGCTTCGGACAGGGAGCGAGTTCACCCCTCCACTTT.

This clone was seen more than once but under ten times. V and J are TRBV4-1 and TRBJ1-2; D is uncertain. V was cut by 4 bases and J by 10 bases, with 13 bases left in between. The length of the CDR3 is 12 residues. Per the germline V gene, CDR1 is MGHRA and CDR2 is YSYEKL. The CDR3 loop reads CASSLDGEHYTF. As DNA, the CDR3 is TGCGCCAGCAGCCTAGACGGGGAACACTACACCTTC.

The gene calls are TRBV19 and TRBJ2-7; possible D gene TRBD1, 7 bases. Between the trimmed V and J ends, which lost 5 bases and 4 bases, there was a span of 15 bases. The CDR3 runs 14 residues. Germline V gene lookup returns CDR1 LNHDA and CDR2 SQIVND (reference sequence). The CDR3 bases are TGTGCCAGTAGTTCGGGGGACAGCCATTACGAGCAGTACTTC. Its translation is CASSSGDSHYEQYF.

A remark on this clone: Other nucleotide sequences in the sample specify the same CDR3. The chain combines TRBV19 with TRBJ1-1; no reliable D call. V lost 4 bases to trimming and J lost 1 base, with 7 bases between them. Germline assignment: CDR1 LNHDA and CDR2 SQIVND (reference sequence). The CDR3 is made up of 13 amino acids. CDR3 residues: CASSKTGNTEAFF. In nucleotides, the CDR3 is TGTGCCAGTAGTAAGACGGGGAACACTGAAGCTTTCTTT.

The chain couples TRBV10-1 to TRBJ2-3; D not resolved. This CDR3 comprises 12 residues. Trimming cost V 6 bases and J 6 bases, with 10 bases left between them. Germline CDR1 WNHNN, CDR2 SYGVQD (reference sequence). The CDR3: CASRTTTDTQYF. The CDR3 DNA sequence: TGCGCCAGCAGAACAACCACCGATACGCAGTATTTT.

This chain connects TRBV7-8 to TRBJ1-1, with D perhaps matching TRBD1 (5 bases). Per germline, CDR1 SGHVS and CDR2 FQNEAQ. The length of the CDR3 is 18 residues. The V and J ends lost 5 bases and 0 bases respectively, with 22 bases between them. As DNA, the CDR3 is TGTGCCAGCAGCAATAGGATGGGGACTGCCGTCATGAACACTGAAGCTTTCTTT. This translates into CASSNRMGTAVMNTEAFF.